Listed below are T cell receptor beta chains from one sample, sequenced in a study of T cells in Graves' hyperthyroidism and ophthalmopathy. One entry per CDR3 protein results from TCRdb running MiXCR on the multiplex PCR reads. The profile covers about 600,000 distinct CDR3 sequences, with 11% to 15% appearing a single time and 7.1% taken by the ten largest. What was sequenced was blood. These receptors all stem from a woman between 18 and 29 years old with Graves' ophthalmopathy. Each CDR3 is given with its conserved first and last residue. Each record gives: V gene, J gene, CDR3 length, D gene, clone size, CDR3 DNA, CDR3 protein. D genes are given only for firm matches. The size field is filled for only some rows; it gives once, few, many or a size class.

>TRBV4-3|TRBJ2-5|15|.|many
TGCGCCAGCAGCCAAGATCGGCAGGCGGCCCGGCCCCAGTACTTC
CASSQDRQAARPQYF
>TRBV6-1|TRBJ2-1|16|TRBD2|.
TGTGCCAGCACTACTAGCGGGAGGGCCTCCTACAATGAGCAGTTCTTC
CASTTSGRASYNEQFF
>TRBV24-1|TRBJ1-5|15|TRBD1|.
TGTGCCACCGGTGATTCCCACAGGGGGACTCAGCCCCAGCATTTT
CATGDSHRGTQPQHF
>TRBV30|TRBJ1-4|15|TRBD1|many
TGTGCCTGGAGTGACGGGACAGCTAAGGGGGAAAAACTGTTTTTT
CAWSDGTAKGEKLFF
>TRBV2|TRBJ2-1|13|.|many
TGTGCCAGCAGTGCCCAGAAGGGTTATGAGCAGTTCTTC
CASSAQKGYEQFF
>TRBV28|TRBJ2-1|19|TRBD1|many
TGTGCCAGCAGTTCCCCTTGGACAGGGGGCGCCCGTAGGATCAATGAGCAGTTCTTC
CASSSPWTGGARRINEQFF
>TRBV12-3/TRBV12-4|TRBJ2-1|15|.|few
TGTGCCAGCAGTTTAAATGGGGGGAACTACAATGAGCAGTTCTTC
CASSLNGGNYNEQFF
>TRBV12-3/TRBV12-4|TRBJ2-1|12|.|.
TGTGCCAGCAGTTTTTTAACCGATGAGCAGTTCTTC
CASSFLTDEQFF
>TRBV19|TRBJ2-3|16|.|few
TGTGCCAGTAGTCACAGCCGGGACACACCCACAGATACGCAGTATTTT
CASSHSRDTPTDTQYF
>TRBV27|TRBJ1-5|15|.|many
TGTGCCAGCAGCGTGATACAGGGCCCCAATCAGCCCCAGCATTTT
CASSVIQGPNQPQHF
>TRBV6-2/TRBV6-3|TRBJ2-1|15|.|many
TGTGCCAGCAGACCAAGCGGGTCCAAATATTATGAGCAGTTCTTC
CASRPSGSKYYEQFF
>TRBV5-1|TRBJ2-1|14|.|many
TGCGCCAGCAGCTTGTGGTCGCTCGACAATGAGCAGTTCTTC
CASSLWSLDNEQFF
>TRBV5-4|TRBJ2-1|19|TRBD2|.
TGTGCCAGCAGCTCCGGCGGGGGACTAGCGGGACTTACCTACAATGAGCAGTTCTTC
CASSSGGGLAGLTYNEQFF
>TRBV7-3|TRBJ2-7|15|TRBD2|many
TGTGCCAGCAGCTCCCAAGGACTAGCGGGCTACGAGCAGTACTTC
CASSSQGLAGYEQYF
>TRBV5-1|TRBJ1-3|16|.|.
TGCGCCAGCAGCCCTACTCAGGGGCGCTCTGGAAACACCATATATTTT
CASSPTQGRSGNTIYF
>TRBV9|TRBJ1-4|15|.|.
TGTGCCAGCAGCGTAGACAGAGCAACTAATGAAAAACTGTTTTTT
CASSVDRATNEKLFF
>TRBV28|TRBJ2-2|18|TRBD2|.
TGTGCCAGCAGGCGGGGACTAGCGGGAGGCTCGGACACCGGGGAGCTGTTTTTT
CASRRGLAGGSDTGELFF
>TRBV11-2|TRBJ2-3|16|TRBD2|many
TGTGCCAGCAGCTTACGGGACTACCCGGGCACAGATACGCAGTATTTT
CASSLRDYPGTDTQYF
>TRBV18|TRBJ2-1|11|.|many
TGTGCCAGCTCACCATATGGACATCTGTTCTTC
CASSPYGHLFF
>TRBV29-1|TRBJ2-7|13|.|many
TGCAGCGTTGAGACGGTGGAATCCTACGAGCAGTACTTC
CSVETVESYEQYF
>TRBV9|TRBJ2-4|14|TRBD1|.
TGTGCCAGCAGCGTAGCGGACAGGGGATGGATTCAGTACTTC
CASSVADRGWIQYF
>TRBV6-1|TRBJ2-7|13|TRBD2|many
TGTGCCAGCAGAACTAGCGGGAGGTACGAGCAGTACTTC
CASRTSGRYEQYF
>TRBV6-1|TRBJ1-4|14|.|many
TGTGCCAGCAGAGAGAACAATGGTGCGGAAAAACTGTTTTTT
CASRENNGAEKLFF
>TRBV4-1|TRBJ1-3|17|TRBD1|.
TGCGCCAGCAGCCAACCTGGGACAGTTAAGTCTGGAAACACCATATATTTT
CASSQPGTVKSGNTIYF
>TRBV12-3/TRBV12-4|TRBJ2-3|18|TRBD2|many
TGTGCCAGCAGTCTATATTCGACTAGCGGGAGGGCCAAAGATACGCAGTATTTT
CASSLYSTSGRAKDTQYF
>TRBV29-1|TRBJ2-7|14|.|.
TGCAGCGTAACGATCCGGGACGGGCTATACGAGCAGTACTTC
CSVTIRDGLYEQYF
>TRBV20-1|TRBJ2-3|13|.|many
TGCAGTGCTGCTAGCCGCCGCACAGATACGCAGTATTTT
CSAASRRTDTQYF
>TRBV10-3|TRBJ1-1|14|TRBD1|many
TGTGCCATCAAAAAGGGGACAGAGGGAACTGAAGCTTTCTTT
CAIKKGTEGTEAFF
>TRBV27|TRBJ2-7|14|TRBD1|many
TGTGCCAGCAGTTTGGACAGGGGGCTCCAAGAGCAGTACTTC
CASSLDRGLQEQYF
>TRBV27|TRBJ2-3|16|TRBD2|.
TGTGCCAGCAGTTTAACCGGGACTAGCGGGACAGATACGCAGTATTTT
CASSLTGTSGTDTQYF
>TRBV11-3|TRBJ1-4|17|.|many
TGTGCCAGCAGCCACCTGGCAGGGTTTGGAACTAATGAAAAACTGTTTTTT
CASSHLAGFGTNEKLFF
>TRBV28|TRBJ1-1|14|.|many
TGTGCCAGCAGTCCGGGAGGGGGGGTGCGTGAAGCTTTCTTT
CASSPGGGVREAFF
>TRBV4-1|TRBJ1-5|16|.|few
TGCGCCAGCAGCCAAGATTTGGCTTATAGCAATCAGCCCCAGCATTTT
CASSQDLAYSNQPQHF
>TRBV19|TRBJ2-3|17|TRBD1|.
TGTGCCAGTAGTGGGACAGGGATTATTTTTTGGACAGATACGCAGTATTTT
CASSGTGIIFWTDTQYF
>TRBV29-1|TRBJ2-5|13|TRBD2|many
TGCAGCGTTGAAGGGGGGGAGGGAGAGACCCAGTACTTC
CSVEGGEGETQYF
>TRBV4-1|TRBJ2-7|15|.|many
TGCGCCAGCAGCCAGGAGGGGAGGCCAGCCTACGAGCAGTACTTC
CASSQEGRPAYEQYF
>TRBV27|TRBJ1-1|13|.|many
TGTGCCAGCAGCGGTGTTTTAATGTCTGAAGCTTTCTTT
CASSGVLMSEAFF
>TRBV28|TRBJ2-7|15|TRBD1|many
TGTGCCAGCAGTATCGGGGACAGGAGCTCCTACGAGCAGTACTTC
CASSIGDRSSYEQYF
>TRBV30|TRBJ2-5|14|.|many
TGTGCCTGGGCTCCAGGGGGAGGGCAAGAGACCCAGTACTTC
CAWAPGGGQETQYF
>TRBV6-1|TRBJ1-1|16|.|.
TGTGCCAGCAGTGAATGGGTCCTACAGAAGAACACTGAAGCTTTCTTT
CASSEWVLQKNTEAFF